The rows below give T cell receptor beta chains drawn from one sample of a study of blood T cell repertoires in COVID-19. Assay: immunoSEQ multiplex PCR; the TCRdb copy retains only in-frame clones and omits some. The table includes roughly 39,000 clones, around 90% detected once. Sequencing was performed on peripheral blood. These receptor sequences come from an elderly woman with active COVID-19. The CDR3 runs from the conserved cysteine through the conserved F or W. The order of the fields is clone size, D gene, V gene, J gene, CDR3 length, CDR3 protein, CDR3 DNA. The D gene is left open where the match is weak. Part of the rows lack a size; the others show once, few, many or a class for expanded clones.

>few|TRBD1|TRBV2|TRBJ1-3|15
CASKLDRGQENTIYF
TGTGCCAGCAAGCTGGACAGGGGGCAAGAAAACACCATATATTTT
>NA|NA|TRBV30|TRBJ1-6|19
CAWSVWGSLRSSYNSPLHF
TGTGCCTGGAGTGTGTGGGGCTCCCTGAGGAGCTCCTATAATTCACCCCTCCACTTT
>NA|NA|TRBV19|TRBJ1-2|14
CASSITGTIYGYTF
TGTGCCAGTAGTATAACAGGGACCATCTATGGCTACACCTTC
>NA|TRBD2|TRBV5-1|TRBJ2-3|16
CASSPVIAGGRVTQYF
TGCGCCAGCAGCCCGGTTATTGCGGGGGGGCGAGTTACGCAGTATTTT
>NA|NA|TRBV27|TRBJ1-2|13
CASSAQGGTGYTF
TGTGCCAGCTCAGCCCAGGGCGGTACCGGCTACACCTTC
>NA|NA|TRBV19|TRBJ1-2|16
CASSAPGRGKNYGYTF
TGTGCCAGTAGTGCACCGGGACGGGGGAAAAACTATGGCTACACCTTC
>NA|NA|TRBV11-2|TRBJ2-2|14
CASSLTRTTGELFF
TGTGCCAGCAGCCTGACTAGAACCACCGGGGAGCTGTTTTTT
>NA|NA|TRBV7-9|TRBJ2-7|12
CASSSSSYEQYF
TGTGCCAGCAGCTCCAGCTCCTACGAGCAGTACTTC
>NA|TRBD2|TRBV4-3|TRBJ2-2|18
CASSQDGLAGGGSGELFF
TGCGCCAGCAGCCAAGATGGGCTAGCGGGGGGAGGGTCCGGGGAGCTGTTTTTT
>NA|NA|TRBV6-6|TRBJ2-7|14
CASSSLADTYEQYF
TGTGCCAGCAGTTCCCTGGCGGATACCTACGAGCAGTACTTC
>NA|NA|TRBV6-6|TRBJ2-3|12
CASSPTTDTQYF
TGTGCCAGCAGTCCCACAACGGATACGCAGTATTTT
>NA|NA|TRBV11-2|TRBJ2-7|15
CASSLVVAQSYEQYF
TGTGCCAGCAGCTTAGTAGTCGCGCAAAGCTACGAGCAGTACTTC
>NA|TRBD1|TRBV18|TRBJ2-1|16
CASSPILGQGLNEQFF
TGTGCCAGCTCACCTATATTGGGACAGGGGTTGAATGAGCAGTTCTTC
>NA|NA|TRBV30|TRBJ1-6|12
CAWSAGDSPLHF
TGTGCCTGGAGTGCCGGGGATTCACCCCTCCACTTT
>NA|NA|TRBV30|TRBJ1-3|13
CAWSVGGGYTIYF
TGTGCCTGGAGTGTAGGGGGGGGCTACACCATATATTTT
>NA|NA|TRBV28|TRBJ2-4|17
CASSPTLWAVAKNIQYF
TGTGCCAGCAGTCCTACGTTGTGGGCTGTAGCCAAAAACATTCAGTACTTC
>NA|TRBD2|TRBV5-6|TRBJ2-1|15
CASSLVAGGRDEQFF
TGTGCCAGCAGCTTGGTAGCGGGGGGTAGGGATGAGCAGTTCTTC
>few|NA|TRBV13|TRBJ2-3|13
CASSLGRYDTQYF
TGTGCCAGCAGCTTAGGCCGGTACGATACGCAGTATTTT